This passage covers 20 T cell receptor beta chains from one sample sequenced in a study of cytomegalovirus exposure and HLA in healthy donors. Assay: immunoSEQ multiplex PCR; the TCRdb copy retains only in-frame clones and omits some. In the table there are roughly 120,000 clones, 70% to 90% of which are singletons. Specimen: PBMCs. The receptors originated from a man aged 18 to 29 in good health and CMV-seropositive.

V and J are TRBV10-2 and TRBJ1-1; perhaps TRBD1 as D (6 bases). V lost 3 bases and J lost 7, with 15 bases in between. CDR1 and CDR2 from the germline V gene are WSHSY and SAAADI. This CDR3 region has 14 residues. The CDR3 sequence is CASSDHTGQYEAFF. DNA for the CDR3: TGCGCCAGCAGTGACCATACAGGACAGTATGAAGCTTTCTTT.

The V call is TRBV5-8, the J call TRBJ1-2; 9 nucleotides line up with TRBD1. The germline gives CDR1 SGHTS, CDR2 YDEGEE. V lost 3 bases to trimming and J lost 7 bases; unmatched junction nucleotides: 16. The CDR3 length is 17 residues. DNA for the CDR3: TGTGCCAGCAGCTCACTTTCGACAGGGGGGTGGTTGAGTGGCTACACCTTC. Its translation: CASSSLSTGGWLSGYTF. Full variable domain (rest looked up from reference TRBV5-8 and TRBJ1-2): EAGVTQSPTHLIKTRGQQATLRCSPISGHTSVYWYQQALGLGLQFLLWYDEGEERNRGNFPPRFSGRQFPNYSSELNVNALELEDSALYLCASSSLSTGGWLSGYTFGSGTRLTVV.

This clone has only a few counts. This chain connects TRBV5-1 to TRBJ1-6; 8 bases map to TRBD1. There are 15 residues in the CDR3. Germline V gene data show CDR1 as SGHRS and CDR2 as YFSETQ. V gave up 2 bases and J gave up 7 bases; unmatched junction bases: 5. The CDR3 here is CASSFGQGGNSPLHF. The CDR3 DNA reads as TGCGCCAGCAGCTTTGGACAGGGAGGAAATTCACCCCTCCACTTT.

The V call is TRBV5-6, the J call TRBJ2-1; D perhaps matches TRBD2 (5 bases). The germline gives CDR1 SGHDT, CDR2 YYEEEE. V was trimmed by 0 bases and J by 7 bases, leaving 23 bases between them. CDR3 size: 18 residues. Written as DNA, the CDR3 is TGTGCCAGCAGCTTGGAGGCTAGATTGAGGCGGGTGGGGAATGAGCAGTTCTTC. As protein: CASSLEARLRRVGNEQFF.

The genes are TRBV7-8 and TRBJ2-1; D remains ambiguous. This CDR3 has 16 residues. Trimming stripped 5 bases from V and 0 bases from J, with 14 bases between. Germline-derived CDR1 and CDR2 are SGHVS and FQNEAQ. In nucleotides, the CDR3 is TGTGCCAGCAGCGGAAGCCGGGTTATCTCCTACAATGAGCAGTTCTTC. It translates to CASSGSRVISYNEQFF.

V and J are TRBV5-5 and TRBJ1-6; the match to TRBD1 covers 8 bases. The CDR3 consists of 14 residues. Germline CDR1 is SGHKS and CDR2 is YYEKEE (reference sequence). J lost 11 bases, V lost 2 bases, and 6 bases had no gene match. CDR3 DNA: TGTGCCAGCAGCTTACAGGGGGGAGGACCACCCCTCCACTTT. It yields the protein CASSLQGGGPPLHF.

The table lists this clone with a count of one. V and J are TRBV7-9 and TRBJ2-2; D remains unclear. The germline CDR1 and CDR2 sequences are SEHNR and FQNEAQ (reference sequence). V shed 4 bases and J shed 1 base, with 16 bases lying between them. The CDR3 totals 17 residues. The CDR3 nucleotides read TGTGCCAGCAGCTCTCCCCGGTTACTACTGAACACCGGGGAGCTGTTTTTT. This translates into CASSSPRLLLNTGELFF.

V usage is TRBV27 and J usage is TRBJ1-2; D call uncertain. Between the trimmed V and J ends, which lost 7 bases and 4 bases, there was a span of 7 bases. This CDR3 comprises 11 residues. CDR1 and CDR2 from the germline V gene are MNHEY and SMNVEV (reference sequence). The CDR3 coding sequence is TGTGCCAGCAATCTTATCTATGGCTACACCTTC. Translation: CASNLIYGYTF.

The rearrangement joins TRBV6-1 to TRBJ2-7; TRBD1 aligns across 10 bases. Trimming cost V 5 bases and J 6 bases; bases outside gene matches: 4. In germline, CDR1 is MNHNS, CDR2 SASEGT. The CDR3 is made up of 13 amino acids. In DNA, the CDR3 is TGTGCCAGCAGTCTTGGACAGGGGGGCGAGCAGTACTTC. Translated, it gives CASSLGQGGEQYF.

The V and J genes are TRBV28 and TRBJ1-5, with no clear D. This CDR3 contains 12 residues. CDR1 and CDR2 (germline): MDHEN, SYDVKM. Trimming pared 3 bases from V and 11 bases from J, leaving 11 bases between. CDR3 in DNA: TGTGCCAGCAGTTTGCGACTATCGGCCCAGCATTTT. Its translation is CASSLRLSAQHF.

The chain couples TRBV27 to TRBJ1-2; 7 bases match TRBD1. The length of the CDR3 is 14 residues. J lost 6 bases, V lost 4 bases, and 8 bases had no gene match. The germline V gene has CDR1 MNHEY and CDR2 SMNVEV (reference sequence). The DNA for the CDR3 is TGTGCCAGCAGTTCCCCGACAGGGTTTGATGGCTACACCTTC. Translating it yields CASSSPTGFDGYTF.

The V call is TRBV29-1, the J call TRBJ2-2; 7 bases are shared with TRBD1. The germline CDR1 and CDR2 sequences are SQVTM and ANQGSEA. V was clipped by 6 bases and J by 6 bases; unmatched bases: 7. This CDR3 has 13 amino acids. The CDR3 here is CSVRDRPSGELFF. CDR3 coding DNA: TGCAGCGTACGGGACAGACCTTCCGGGGAGCTGTTTTTT.

This chain links TRBV2 with TRBJ1-1, with D unclear. Trimming took 3 bases from V and 0 from J, leaving 5 bases between them. The CDR3 extends over 13 amino acids. The germline V gene has CDR1 SNHLY and CDR2 FYNNEI. The CDR3 coding sequence is TGTGCCAGCAGTGAGATAGTGAACACTGAAGCTTTCTTT. Its protein is CASSEIVNTEAFF.

This chain links TRBV5-4 with TRBJ1-2, with TRBD1 as a possible D gene (5 bases). The CDR3 consists of 16 residues. The germline V gene has CDR1 SGHNT and CDR2 YYREEE (reference sequence). Deletions cut 3 bases from V and 3 bases from J, with 18 bases between. CDR3 coding DNA: TGTGCCAGCAGCTCCAGGGCTGTTCTTTCCGACTATGGCTACACCTTC. Its protein is CASSSRAVLSDYGYTF.

V and J are TRBV29-1 and TRBJ2-7, with D tentatively TRBD1 (5 bases). With 6 bases removed from V and 0 bases from J, the gap between germline ends came to 12 bases. The CDR3 consists of 13 residues. CDR1 is SQVTM, CDR2 ANQGSEA, per germline. CDR3 loop: CSVLEGDSYEQYF. DNA of the CDR3: TGCAGCGTCCTCGAAGGGGACTCCTACGAGCAGTACTTC.

This clone turned up a few times. The chain joins TRBV5-6 to TRBJ2-2, with 8 bases aligning to TRBD2. Germline loops: CDR1 SGHDT, CDR2 YYEEEE. V lost 0 bases and J lost 0; bases outside the gene matches: 1. This CDR3 is built from 16 residues. CDR3 in amino acids: CASSLGLATNTGELFF. In DNA form, the CDR3 reads TGTGCCAGCAGCTTGGGACTAGCGACGAACACCGGGGAGCTGTTTTTT.

The chain carries TRBV15 and TRBJ1-5; the D gene is possibly TRBD1 (6 bases). The CDR3 contains 14 residues. The germline V gene has CDR1 LNHNV and CDR2 YYDKDF (reference sequence). V was cut by 1 base and J by 4 bases, with 8 bases left in between. CDR3 residues: CATSRAQGNQPQHF. The CDR3 DNA is TGTGCCACCAGCAGAGCACAGGGAAATCAGCCCCAGCATTTT. The full variable domain, with the rest looked up from reference TRBV15 and TRBJ1-5, is DAMVIQNPRYQVTQFGKPVTLSCSQTLNHNVMYWYQQKSSQAPKLLFHYYDKDFNNEADTPDNFQSRRPNTSFCFLDIRSPGLGDTAMYLCATSRAQGNQPQHFGDGTRLSIL.

CDR3 DNA: TGCGCCAGCAGCCAACCGACTAGCGGGGCGAGAAGAAACACAGATACGCAGTATTTT. Its translation: CASSQPTSGARRNTDTQYF. V gene TRBV4-1 combines with J gene TRBJ2-3, with 11 bases aligning to TRBD2. This CDR3 contains 19 residues. CDR1 MGHRA and CDR2 YSYEKL come from the germline V gene. The ends lost 2 bases at V and 2 bases at J; junction bases unmatched: 12.

This chain uses TRBV7-2 with TRBJ2-1, with 7 positions matching TRBD2. The J segment lost 1 base and the V segment lost 0 bases, leaving 3 bases of the junction unmatched. Germline-derived CDR1 and CDR2 are SGHTA and FQGNSA. This CDR3 region has 16 residues. The CDR3 here is CASSLAPGGSYNEQFF. The CDR3 DNA reads TGTGCCAGCAGCTTAGCGCCGGGGGGTTCCTACAATGAGCAGTTCTTC.

The rearrangement links TRBV11-2 to TRBJ2-5; tentative D call: TRBD2 (6 bases). The germline gives CDR1 SGHAT, CDR2 FQNNGV. The V end lost 5 bases, the J end lost 2 bases, and 9 bases lay between the germline ends. The CDR3 contains 13 residues. The CDR3 region is CASSRGTQETQYF. In DNA form, the CDR3 reads TGTGCCAGCAGCCGCGGGACTCAAGAGACCCAGTACTTC.